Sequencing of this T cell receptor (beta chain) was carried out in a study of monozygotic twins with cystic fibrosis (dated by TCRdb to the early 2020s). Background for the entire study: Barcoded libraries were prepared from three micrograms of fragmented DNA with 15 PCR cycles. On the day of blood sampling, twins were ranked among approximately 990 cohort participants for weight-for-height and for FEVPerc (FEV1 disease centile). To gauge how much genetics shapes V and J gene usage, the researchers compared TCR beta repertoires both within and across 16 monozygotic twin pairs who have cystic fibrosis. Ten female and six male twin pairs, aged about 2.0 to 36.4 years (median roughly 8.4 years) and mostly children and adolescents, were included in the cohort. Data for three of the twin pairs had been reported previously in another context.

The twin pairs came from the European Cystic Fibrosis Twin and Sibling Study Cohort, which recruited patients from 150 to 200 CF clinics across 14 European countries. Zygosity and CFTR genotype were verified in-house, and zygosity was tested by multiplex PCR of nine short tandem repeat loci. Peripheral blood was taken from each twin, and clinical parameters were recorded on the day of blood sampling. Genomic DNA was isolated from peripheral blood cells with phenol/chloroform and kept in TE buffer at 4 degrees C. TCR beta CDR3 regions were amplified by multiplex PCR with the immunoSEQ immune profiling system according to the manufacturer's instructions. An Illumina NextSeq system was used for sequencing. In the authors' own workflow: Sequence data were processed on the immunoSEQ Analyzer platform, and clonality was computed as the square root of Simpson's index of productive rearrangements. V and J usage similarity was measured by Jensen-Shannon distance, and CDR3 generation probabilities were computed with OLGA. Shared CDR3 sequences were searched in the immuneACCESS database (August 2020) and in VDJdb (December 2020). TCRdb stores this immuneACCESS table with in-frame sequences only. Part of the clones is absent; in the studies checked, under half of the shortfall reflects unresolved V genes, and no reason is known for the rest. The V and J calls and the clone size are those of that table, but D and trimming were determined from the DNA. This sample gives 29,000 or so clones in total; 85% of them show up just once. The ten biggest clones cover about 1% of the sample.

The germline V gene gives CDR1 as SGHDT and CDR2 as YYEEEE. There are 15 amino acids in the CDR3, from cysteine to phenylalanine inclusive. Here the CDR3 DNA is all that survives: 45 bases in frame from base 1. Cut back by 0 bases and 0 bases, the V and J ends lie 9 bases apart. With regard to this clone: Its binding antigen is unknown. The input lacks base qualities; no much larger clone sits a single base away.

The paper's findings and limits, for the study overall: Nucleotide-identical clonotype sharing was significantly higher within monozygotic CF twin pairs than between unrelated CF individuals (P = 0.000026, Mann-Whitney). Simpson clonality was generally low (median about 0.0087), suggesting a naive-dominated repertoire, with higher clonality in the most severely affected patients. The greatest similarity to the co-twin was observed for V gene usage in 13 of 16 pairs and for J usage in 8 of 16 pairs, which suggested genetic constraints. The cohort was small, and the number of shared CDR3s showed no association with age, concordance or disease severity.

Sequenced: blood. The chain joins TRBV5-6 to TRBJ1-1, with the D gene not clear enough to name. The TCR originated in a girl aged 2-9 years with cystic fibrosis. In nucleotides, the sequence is TGTGCCAGCAGCTTGGTTAGCCCCATGAACACTGAAGCTTTCTTT. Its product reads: CASSLVSPMNTEAFF. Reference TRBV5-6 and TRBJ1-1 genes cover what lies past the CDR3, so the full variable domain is DAGVTQSPTHLIKTRGQQVTLRCSPKSGHDTVSWYQQALGQGPQFIFQYYEEEERQRGNFPDRFSGHQFPNYSSELNVNALLLGDSALYLCASSLVSPMNTEAFFGQGTRLTVV.